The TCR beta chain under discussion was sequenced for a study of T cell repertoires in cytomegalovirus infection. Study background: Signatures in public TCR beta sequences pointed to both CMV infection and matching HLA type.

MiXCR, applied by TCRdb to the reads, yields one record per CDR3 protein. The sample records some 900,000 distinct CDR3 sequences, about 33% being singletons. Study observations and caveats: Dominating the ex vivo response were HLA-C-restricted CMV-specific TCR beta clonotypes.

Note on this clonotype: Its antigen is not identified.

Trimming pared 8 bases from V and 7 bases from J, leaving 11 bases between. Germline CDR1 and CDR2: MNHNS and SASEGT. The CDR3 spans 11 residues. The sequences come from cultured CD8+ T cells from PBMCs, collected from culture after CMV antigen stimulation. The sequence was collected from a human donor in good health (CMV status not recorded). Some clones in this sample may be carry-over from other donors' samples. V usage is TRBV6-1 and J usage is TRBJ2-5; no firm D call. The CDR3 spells CASLSRGTQYF. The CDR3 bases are TGTGCCAGCCTCTCCCGAGGGACCCAGTACTTC.